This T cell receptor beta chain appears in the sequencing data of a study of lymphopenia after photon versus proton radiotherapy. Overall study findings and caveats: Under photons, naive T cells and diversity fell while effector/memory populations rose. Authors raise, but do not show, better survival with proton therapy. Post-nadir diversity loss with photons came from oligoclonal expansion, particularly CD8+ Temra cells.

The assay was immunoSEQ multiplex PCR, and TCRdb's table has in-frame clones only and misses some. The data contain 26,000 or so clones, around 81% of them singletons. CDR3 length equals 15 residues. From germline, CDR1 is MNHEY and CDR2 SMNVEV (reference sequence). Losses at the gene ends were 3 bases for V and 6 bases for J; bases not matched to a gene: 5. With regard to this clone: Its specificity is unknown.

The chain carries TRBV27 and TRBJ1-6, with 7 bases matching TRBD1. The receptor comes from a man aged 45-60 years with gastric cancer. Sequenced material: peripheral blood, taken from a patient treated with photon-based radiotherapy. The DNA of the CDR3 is TGTGCCAGCAGTTTGGACAGGAATCTTAATTCACCCCTCCACTTT. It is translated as CASSLDRNLNSPLHF.